The rows below give T cell receptor beta chains drawn from one sample of a study of blood T cell repertoires in COVID-19. Some clones are missing from TCRdb's copy, which holds only in-frame ones; the method was immunoSEQ multiplex PCR. The sample includes tens of thousands of clones, roughly 80% seen only once; the top ten take roughly 14%. Material for sequencing was peripheral blood. These receptors came from a human donor in a cohort sampled during active COVID-19. The CDR3 runs from the conserved cysteine through the conserved F or W. Each record gives: CDR3 DNA, CDR3 protein, J gene, clone size, V gene, D gene. A D gene is named only where the DNA matches it firmly. Clone size, where shown, is once, few, many, or a class for clones that have expanded.

CDR3 DNA: TGTGCCAGCAGCCCACGTACTCTGGCAGACTCGGATACGCAGTATTTT
CDR3 protein: CASSPRTLADSDTQYF
J gene: TRBJ2-3
clone size: NA
V gene: TRBV7-6
D gene: NA

CDR3 DNA: TGTGCCAGCAGCTTAGCGGAGTTCTCTGGAAACACCATATATTTT
CDR3 protein: CASSLAEFSGNTIYF
J gene: TRBJ1-3
clone size: NA
V gene: TRBV7-9
D gene: NA

CDR3 DNA: TGTGCCAGCAGAAGGGTGGCAGGGGGGACCGGGGAGCTGTTTTTT
CDR3 protein: CASRRVAGGTGELFF
J gene: TRBJ2-2
clone size: once
V gene: TRBV6-5
D gene: NA

CDR3 DNA: TGTGCCAGCAGTCGAGGGACAGGGGGGTCCACCGGGGAGCTGTTTTTT
CDR3 protein: CASSRGTGGSTGELFF
J gene: TRBJ2-2
clone size: NA
V gene: TRBV5-4
D gene: TRBD1

CDR3 DNA: TGTGCCAGCAGCCAGGTGCCTAGCGGGGCCAACACAGATACGCAGTATTTT
CDR3 protein: CASSQVPSGANTDTQYF
J gene: TRBJ2-3
clone size: NA
V gene: TRBV7-2
D gene: TRBD2

CDR3 DNA: TGTGCCAGCAGGTCCTCGGACAGCCAAGCCTATGGCTACACCTTC
CDR3 protein: CASRSSDSQAYGYTF
J gene: TRBJ1-2
clone size: NA
V gene: TRBV28
D gene: NA

CDR3 DNA: TGCAGTGCTAGTCACCGGCGGGCGGGGGAGTTAGATACGCAGTATTTT
CDR3 protein: CSASHRRAGELDTQYF
J gene: TRBJ2-3
clone size: NA
V gene: TRBV20-1
D gene: TRBD2

CDR3 DNA: TGTGCCAGCAGCCAAGGTGGAGGGACGCCGCAGTTCTTC
CDR3 protein: CASSQGGGTPQFF
J gene: TRBJ2-1
clone size: once
V gene: TRBV3-1/TRBV3-2
D gene: NA

CDR3 DNA: TGCAGCGTTGTGAAACAGGGATTCGGCTACGAGCAGTACTTC
CDR3 protein: CSVVKQGFGYEQYF
J gene: TRBJ2-7
clone size: once
V gene: TRBV29-1
D gene: NA

CDR3 DNA: TGTGCCAGCAGTTACGACGCAGGGAATTGGGAAGACGAGCAGTACTTC
CDR3 protein: CASSYDAGNWEDEQYF
J gene: TRBJ2-7
clone size: once
V gene: TRBV6-6
D gene: NA

CDR3 DNA: TGTGCCAGCAGTAGTACAGGGTCTGGTACTGAAGCTTTCTTT
CDR3 protein: CASSSTGSGTEAFF
J gene: TRBJ1-1
clone size: NA
V gene: TRBV6-5
D gene: NA

CDR3 DNA: TGTGCCAGCACGAGGAAGTTGACAGGGGCTTTTCAGCCCCAGCATTTT
CDR3 protein: CASTRKLTGAFQPQHF
J gene: TRBJ1-5
clone size: once
V gene: TRBV6-6
D gene: TRBD1

CDR3 DNA: TGTGCCAGCAGCTTAGTACGCAGAGGTGAAGCTTTCTTT
CDR3 protein: CASSLVRRGEAFF
J gene: TRBJ1-1
clone size: NA
V gene: TRBV7-9
D gene: NA

CDR3 DNA: TGTGCCAGCCCTAGGGGGGACAGGGGAGTCTATGGCTACACCTTC
CDR3 protein: CASPRGDRGVYGYTF
J gene: TRBJ1-2
clone size: NA
V gene: TRBV25-1
D gene: TRBD1

CDR3 DNA: TGTGCCAGCAGCCAAGAAGGGCGGGGTGAAAAACTGTTTTTT
CDR3 protein: CASSQEGRGEKLFF
J gene: TRBJ1-4
clone size: NA
V gene: TRBV4-2
D gene: NA

CDR3 DNA: TGTGCCAGCAGCTTAAAGGGGGTGCGTGGAAACACCATATATTTT
CDR3 protein: CASSLKGVRGNTIYF
J gene: TRBJ1-3
clone size: NA
V gene: TRBV7-6
D gene: NA

CDR3 DNA: TGTGCCAGCAGCTTAGATTTCCGACAGATATATGGCTACACCTTC
CDR3 protein: CASSLDFRQIYGYTF
J gene: TRBJ1-2
clone size: NA
V gene: TRBV11-2
D gene: NA

CDR3 DNA: TGTGCCACCAGTGACCGGGGACTAGCGGGGGGGCAGAATGAGCAGTTCTTC
CDR3 protein: CATSDRGLAGGQNEQFF
J gene: TRBJ2-1
clone size: NA
V gene: TRBV24-1
D gene: TRBD2

CDR3 DNA: TGTGCCAGCAGGGCGGCGGGGGGGCCGCGAGATACGCAGTATTTT
CDR3 protein: CASRAAGGPRDTQYF
J gene: TRBJ2-3
clone size: NA
V gene: TRBV5-4
D gene: TRBD2